This T cell receptor beta chain was sequenced in a study of shared clonotypes between healthy human individuals. Study background: Three CD4 naive, three CD4 memory, two CD8 naive and one CD8 memory plate were used per donor.

V shed 5 bases and J shed 6 bases, with 11 bases lying between them. CDR1 SGHVS and CDR2 FQNEAQ come from the germline V gene. The CDR3 has 13 amino acids. Clones were read by immunoSEQ multiplex PCR, and TCRdb kept only the in-frame ones, dropping some. Of about 1.1 million clones listed, around 77% are singletons. Partitioning of CD4+ cells yielded a CD45RA+ naive subset and a CD45RA-negative memory subset. The rearrangement joins TRBV7-8 to TRBJ1-5; weak D call: TRBD1 (6 bases). What was sequenced was memory CD4+ T cells from PBMCs. The subset denotes: CD45RA-negative fraction. This clonotype was obtained from a man aged 18 to 29 in good health. Some clones in this sample may be carry-over from other donors' samples. CDR3 protein: CASSRTAIQPQHF. As DNA, the CDR3 is TGTGCCAGCAGCCGGACAGCGATTCAGCCCCAGCATTTT. The variable domain in full, with the rest retrieved from reference TRBV7-8 and TRBJ1-5, is GAGVSQSPRYKVAKRGQDVALRCDPISGHVSLFWYQQALGQGPEFLTYFQNEAQLDKSGLPSDRFFAERPEGSVSTLKIQRTQQEDSAVYLCASSRTAIQPQHFGDGTRLSIL.